The source of this T cell receptor (beta chain) is a study of T cells in Graves' hyperthyroidism and ophthalmopathy. Template material for amplifying TCR beta CDR3 regions consisted of RNA transcripts. The HTBI primer set was used in a first-round RT-PCR of the TCR CDR3. TCRdb passed the multiplex PCR reads through MiXCR, listing each CDR3 protein once. This table holds 300,000 to 450,000 distinct CDR3 sequences, 15% to 20% found once. The sequenced sample was blood. The receptor's source is a woman in her forties with Graves' ophthalmopathy.

In DNA, the CDR3 is TGTGCCAGCAGTTCCGAGGCTGACAGGTATAAGGGCGCTGAAGCTTTCTTT. Translation: CASSSEADRYKGAEAFF. The chain couples TRBV6-2 or TRBV6-3 to TRBJ1-1, with D tentatively TRBD1 (6 bases). CDR3 length: 17 amino acids. Germline V lookup: CDR1 MNHEY, CDR2 SVGEGT. Trimming removed 4 bases from V and 6 bases from J, with 24 bases in between.